The 32 T cell receptor beta chains below come from one sample, sequenced in a study of T cells after yellow fever vaccination. TCRdb fed the 5' RACE reads into MiXCR, producing one record per CDR3 protein. In the table there are approximately 70,000 distinct CDR3 sequences, more than 5.5% of which are singletons. Sequences were derived from CD8+ T cells sorted from PBMCs, sampled 10 to 11 days after the first yellow fever vaccination. The receptors here all came from a man aged 18 to 30 who received the YFV17D yellow fever vaccine.

This clonotype was detected many times. The chain is built from TRBV11-2 and TRBJ2-1; D is undetermined. Per the germline V gene, CDR1 is SGHAT and CDR2 is FQNNGV. Trimming removed 7 bases at V and 2 bases at J, with 9 bases between. The CDR3 runs to 13 residues. The CDR3: CASNRATYNEQFF. The CDR3 nucleotides read TGTGCCAGCAACCGCGCTACCTACAATGAGCAGTTCTTC.

A few counts support this clonotype. The V call is TRBV6-4, the J call TRBJ1-1; weak D call: TRBD1 (5 bases). The length of the CDR3 is 14 residues. CDR1 and CDR2 (germline): MRHNA, SNTAGT. V was trimmed by 3 bases and J by 2 bases, leaving 10 bases between them. The CDR3 protein is CASSDLRGNTEAFF. In nucleotides, the CDR3 is TGTGCCAGCAGTGATTTGAGGGGTAACACTGAAGCTTTCTTT.

The chain is built from TRBV19 and TRBJ2-2, with 7 nucleotides matching TRBD1. The CDR3 is 15 residues long. Per germline, CDR1 LNHDA and CDR2 SQIVND (reference sequence). V shed 6 bases and J 4 bases; nucleotides not matched to a gene: 8. CDR3 nucleotide sequence: TGTGCCAGTAGCTACAGGGGAAGGGGCACCGGGGAGCTGTTTTTT. It specifies CASSYRGRGTGELFF.

The table lists this clonotype with a few counts. The rearrangement links TRBV7-9 to TRBJ1-1, with 9 bases lining up with TRBD1. The germline V gene has CDR1 SEHNR and CDR2 FQNEAQ (reference sequence). The trim removed 5 bases at V and 8 bases at J, leaving 6 bases unmatched. CDR3 length: 13 residues. The chain's CDR3 is CASSPRDRDEAFF. CDR3 nucleotide sequence: TGTGCCAGCAGCCCCCGGGACAGGGACGAAGCTTTCTTT. Full variable domain (missing parts from reference TRBV7-9 and TRBJ1-1): DTGVSQNPRHKITKRGQNVTFRCDPISEHNRLYWYRQTLGQGPEFLTYFQNEAQLEKSRLLSDRFSAERPKGSFSTLEIQRTEQGDSAMYLCASSPRDRDEAFFGQGTRLTVV.

This clonotype has ten or more counts. The chain employs TRBV21-1 and TRBJ2-4; TRBD1 is the table's D call, not checked against the DNA. TRBV21-1 constitutes a pseudogene. The CDR3 has 19 residues. DNA of the CDR3: TGTGCCAGCAGCAAAGTCCAAAATTCCGGGACAGCCATGTCAAACATTCAGTACTTC. Protein: CASSKVQNSGTAMSNIQYF.

This clonotype was seen at least ten times. The CDR3 sequence: CASSQEAGQVPDTQYF. The CDR3 bases are TGCGCCAGCAGCCAAGAAGCGGGACAGGTGCCAGATACGCAGTATTTT. V gene TRBV4-3 combines with J gene TRBJ2-3, with D perhaps matching TRBD1 (8 bases). The CDR3 has 16 amino acids. V was pared by 0 bases and J by 4 bases, with 14 bases between. Germline V gene data show CDR1 as LGHNA and CDR2 as YSLEER.

This clonotype was counted ten times or more. The chain employs TRBV6-5 and TRBJ1-3; D may be TRBD1 (5 bases). Germline assignment: CDR1 MNHEY and CDR2 SVGAGI. This CDR3 spans 13 amino acids. V lost 3 bases to trimming and J lost 7 bases, with 10 bases between them. The CDR3 DNA is TGTGCCAGCAGTTATTCCGAGGGGAACACCATATATTTT. Protein product: CASSYSEGNTIYF.

The V gene is TRBV2, the J gene TRBJ2-4; the D gene is possibly TRBD2 (5 bases). The CDR3 is made up of 14 amino acids. V lost 2 bases and J 1 base, leaving 6 bases between the germline ends. The germline CDR1 and CDR2 sequences are SNHLY and FYNNEI. This chain's CDR3 is CASSERGAKNIQYF. CDR3 DNA: TGTGCCAGCAGTGAACGGGGTGCCAAAAACATTCAGTACTTC. The full variable domain, in which reference TRBV2 and TRBJ2-4 provide the parts outside the CDR3, is EPEVTQTPSHQVTQMGQEVILRCVPISNHLYFYWYRQILGQKVEFLVSFYNNEISEKSEIFDDQFSVERPDGSNFTLKIRSTKLEDSAMYFCASSERGAKNIQYFGAGTRLSVL.

Ten or more counts support this clonotype. CDR3 loop: CASSLETQYF. DNA for the CDR3: TGCGCCAGCAGCTTGGAGACCCAGTACTTC. J is TRBJ2-5 and V is TRBV5-1; D is undetermined. Trimming took 0 bases from V and 6 from J, leaving 0 bases between them. The germline CDR1 and CDR2 sequences are SGHRS and YFSETQ. CDR3 length: 10 residues. The full variable domain, its missing parts supplied by reference TRBV5-1 and TRBJ2-5, is KAGVTQTPRYLIKTRGQQVTLSCSPISGHRSVSWYQQTPGQGLQFLFEYFSETQRNKGNFPGRFSGRQFSNSRSEMNVSTLELGDSALYLCASSLETQYFGPGTRLLVL.

Concerning this clonotype itself: A read error is possible here, since a much larger clone lies one base away. The chain has TRBV12-3 or TRBV12-4 and TRBJ1-1; tentative D call: TRBD1 (5 bases). Deletions cut 8 bases from V and 7 bases from J, with 23 bases between. The CDR3 length is 15 residues. CDR3 region: CASLPGGQGHGEAFF. The CDR3 DNA sequence: TGTGCCAGCCTCCCGGGAGGCCAGGGCCATGGTGAAGCTTTCTTT.

This clonotype was seen many times. The genes are TRBV6-2 or TRBV6-3 and TRBJ2-5; D uncertain. The V end lost 7 bases, the J end lost 2 bases, and 11 bases lay between the germline ends. Germline V lookup: CDR1 MNHEY, CDR2 SVGEGT. The CDR3 has 13 residues. CDR3 sequence (DNA): TGTGCCAGCACCCTGACGGAACAAGAGACCCAGTACTTC. Its protein is CASTLTEQETQYF.

This clonotype was detected only a few times. The chain recombines TRBV2 with TRBJ2-6; possible D gene TRBD1, 5 bases. Germline V CDR1 and CDR2: SNHLY, FYNNEI. The V end lost 9 bases, the J end lost 1 base, and 7 bases lay between the germline ends. This CDR3 is 13 amino acids long. DNA of the CDR3: TGTGCCAGTGACAGTTCTGGGGCCAACGTCCTGACTTTC. This sequence encodes CASDSSGANVLTF.

This clonotype has at least ten counts. V usage is TRBV27 and J usage is TRBJ2-1, with TRBD2 as a possible D gene (6 bases). V was cut by 9 bases and J by 0 bases, with 15 bases left in between. This CDR3 is 15 amino acids long. CDR1 MNHEY and CDR2 SMNVEV come from the germline V gene (reference sequence). CDR3 region: CASYRDGSSYNEQFF. The CDR3 coding sequence is TGTGCCAGTTACCGGGACGGGAGCTCCTACAATGAGCAGTTCTTC.

This chain joins TRBV12-3 or TRBV12-4 and TRBJ2-3; perhaps TRBD2 as D (6 bases). Deletions cut 6 bases from V and 2 bases from J, with 18 bases between. The CDR3 runs to 16 residues. CDR3 nucleotide sequence: TGTGCCAGCAGGGCTGGGCGGGGTGGGTCCACAGATACGCAGTATTTT. Residues: CASRAGRGGSTDTQYF.

This clonotype appeared many times. The chain carries TRBV20-1 and TRBJ1-3; the D is unclear. Germline lookup yields CDR1 DFQATT and CDR2 SNEGSKA (reference sequence). Trimming shortened V by 0 bases and J by 4 bases, and 10 bases separated the two germline ends. CDR3 size: 14 residues. CDR3 region: CSARDDTMGNTIYF. The CDR3 DNA is TGCAGTGCTAGAGATGATACGATGGGAAACACCATATATTTT.

Many counts were recorded for this clonotype. The chain uses TRBV7-9 and TRBJ2-7; D is tentatively TRBD1 or TRBD2 (5 bases each). Germline V gene data show CDR1 as SEHNR and CDR2 as FQNEAQ (reference sequence). The CDR3 covers 17 residues. V shed 4 bases and J shed 4 bases, with 23 bases lying between them. CDR3 residues: CASSYLVPSTGLYEQYF. CDR3 in DNA: TGTGCCAGCAGCTACCTGGTTCCTTCAACAGGACTGTACGAGCAGTACTTC.

To note about this clonotype: It may be a read error: a sequence one base away is much more abundant. V is TRBV4-3 and J is TRBJ2-7, with 7 bases aligning to TRBD1. Unmatched junction bases numbered 9, after V lost 4 bases and J lost 3 bases. This CDR3 spans 15 amino acids. Germline assignment: CDR1 LGHNA and CDR2 YSLEER. The CDR3 DNA is TGCGCCAGCAGCCTTATAGAGACAGGGAGCTACGAGCAGTACTTC. Its protein is CASSLIETGSYEQYF.

The chain's CDR3 is CASSQEARGATDTQYF. The CDR3 DNA reads TGCGCCAGCAGCCAAGAGGCGCGGGGGGCCACAGATACGCAGTATTTT. V usage is TRBV4-3 and J usage is TRBJ2-3; the match to TRBD2 covers 8 bases. The CDR3 loop spans 16 amino acids. Germline CDR1 and CDR2: LGHNA and YSLEER. Trimming at V came to 0 bases and at J to 2 bases, leaving 4 bases not matched to a gene.

This clonotype occurred many times. The chain recombines TRBV12-3 or TRBV12-4 with TRBJ1-2; 8 bases line up with TRBD1. The CDR3 contains 14 residues. With V trimmed by 6 bases and J by 6 bases, 9 bases remained unmatched. CDR3 sequence: CASRSQGALDGYTF. The CDR3 nucleotides read TGTGCCAGCAGGAGCCAGGGGGCGTTGGATGGCTACACCTTC.

This clonotype was seen a handful of times. In nucleotides, the CDR3 is TGTGCCAGCAGCGGGAGGCAGGGGAACGGGGAGCTGTTTTTT. Translated: CASSGRQGNGELFF. The chain combines TRBV7-9 with TRBJ2-2; D possibly uses TRBD1 or TRBD2 (6 bases each). Germline V gene data show CDR1 as SEHNR and CDR2 as FQNEAQ (reference sequence). CDR3 size: 14 residues. V lost 5 bases, J lost 7 bases, and 14 bases lay in between. Drawing the rest from reference TRBV7-9 and TRBJ2-2, the complete variable domain is DTGVSQNPRHKITKRGQNVTFRCDPISEHNRLYWYRQTLGQGPEFLTYFQNEAQLEKSRLLSDRFSAERPKGSFSTLEIQRTEQGDSAMYLCASSGRQGNGELFFGEGSRLTVL.

This clonotype was picked up a small number of times. The chain carries TRBV27 and TRBJ1-2, with D tentatively TRBD1 (6 bases). V shed 4 bases and J shed 4 bases, with 28 bases lying between them. Germline CDR1 and CDR2: MNHEY and SMNVEV (reference sequence). This CDR3 spans 19 amino acids. CDR3 loop: CASSSGTNPTSTGSYGYTF. The CDR3 coding sequence is TGTGCCAGCAGTTCCGGCACGAATCCAACTTCAACAGGGAGCTATGGCTACACCTTC.

This clonotype was seen at least ten times. The chain combines TRBV15 with TRBJ2-1; D is unresolved. Germline-derived CDR1 and CDR2 are LNHNV and YYDKDF (reference sequence). V gave up 0 bases and J gave up 4 bases, with 10 bases separating them. CDR3 length: 15 amino acids. CDR3 region: CATSRDQTPYNEQFF. CDR3 in DNA: TGTGCCACCAGCAGAGATCAGACACCTTACAATGAGCAGTTCTTC.

This clonotype has only a few counts. This rearrangement joins TRBV30 to TRBJ2-3, with D hard to call. The CDR3 consists of 10 residues. Germline V gives CDR1 GTSNPN, CDR2 SVGIG (reference sequence). Trimming removed 2 bases at V and 5 bases at J, with 2 bases between. The CDR3 spells CAWSQDTQYF. The CDR3 DNA reads as TGTGCCTGGAGTCAAGATACGCAGTATTTT.

This clonotype came up a few times. DNA of the CDR3: TGTGCCAGCAGCTCCGGCCGGGTAGGGGAGCTGTTTTTT. Translation: CASSSGRVGELFF. V usage is TRBV7-9 and J usage is TRBJ2-2; D gene unclear. Trimming removed 4 bases at V and 8 bases at J, with 11 bases between. The germline gives CDR1 SEHNR, CDR2 FQNEAQ (reference sequence). This CDR3 has 13 amino acids.

There are many counts of this clonotype. The rearrangement joins TRBV5-1 to TRBJ1-2, with 9 bases that match TRBD1. The V gene end was trimmed by 5 bases and the J gene end by 0 bases; junction bases not matched to a gene: 5. This CDR3 is built from 15 residues. Germline V gene data show CDR1 as SGHRS and CDR2 as YFSETQ. CDR3 loop: CASSRDRGTNYGYTF. CDR3 coding DNA: TGCGCCAGCAGTCGAGACAGGGGGACTAACTATGGCTACACCTTC.

The rearrangement uses TRBV5-5 and TRBJ2-2, with D possibly TRBD1 on 6 matching bases. The V end was cut by 7 bases, the J end by 6 bases, with 13 bases between. CDR1 is SGHKS, CDR2 YYEKEE, per germline (reference sequence). This CDR3 region has 13 residues. The CDR3: CASGRGTPGELFF. As DNA, the CDR3 is TGTGCCAGCGGCCGTGGGACACCCGGGGAGCTGTTTTTT.

The V and J genes are TRBV12-3 or TRBV12-4 and TRBJ1-3; tentative D call: TRBD1 (6 bases). With 6 bases removed from V and 0 bases from J, the gap between germline ends came to 15 bases. This CDR3 has 16 residues. The CDR3 loop is CASSMPGDDSGNTIYF. The CDR3 DNA is TGTGCCAGCAGCATGCCAGGGGACGACTCTGGAAACACCATATATTTT.

This clonotype was counted between two and nine times. CDR3 protein: CASSGVRGLAGDYEQYF. The DNA of the CDR3 is TGTGCCAGCTCAGGGGTACGCGGACTAGCGGGAGACTACGAGCAGTACTTC. J is TRBJ2-7 and V is TRBV18, with TRBD2 identical over 13 bases. With 5 bases clipped from V and 3 bases from J, the junction kept 10 bases outside the gene matches. Germline CDR1 KGHSH, CDR2 LQKENI. The CDR3 is made up of 17 amino acids.

Many counts were recorded for this clonotype. The J gene is TRBJ1-1, the V gene TRBV29-1, with unresolved D. The germline CDR1 and CDR2 sequences are SQVTM and ANQGSEA. Deletions cut 0 bases from V and 1 base from J, with 6 bases between. The CDR3 runs 13 residues. DNA for the CDR3: TGCAGCGTTGAAGATCGGGGGAACACTGAAGCTTTCTTT. Translating gives CSVEDRGNTEAFF.

This clonotype was seen repeatedly, ten times or more. The chain combines TRBV4-3 with TRBJ2-3; 9 bases are shared with TRBD1. The CDR3 spans 16 residues. Per germline, CDR1 LGHNA and CDR2 YSLEER. J gave up 4 bases and V 4 bases, and 9 bases lay outside the gene matches. The CDR3 coding sequence is TGCGCCAGCAGCCGGGACAGGGAAGTATTTGCAGATACGCAGTATTTT. This encodes CASSRDREVFADTQYF.

This clonotype was observed a few times. This sequence joins TRBV29-1 and TRBJ2-1; no reliable D call. Trimming took off 3 bases at V and 5 bases at J, with 5 bases between the two ends. In germline, CDR1 is SQVTM, CDR2 ANQGSEA. The CDR3 is 11 amino acids. CDR3 nucleotides: TGCAGCGTTGAGATCGACAATGAGCAGTTCTTC. It encodes CSVEIDNEQFF.

The chain couples TRBV4-2 to TRBJ2-5, with D perhaps matching TRBD2 (5 bases). V lost 4 bases and J lost 4, with 22 bases in between. The CDR3 has 17 amino acids. Per germline, CDR1 LGHNA and CDR2 YNFKEQ. The CDR3 nucleotides are TGTGCCAGCAGCCCAACCGGCCTAGAGAGGGTCGGAGAGACCCAGTACTTC. Encoded protein: CASSPTGLERVGETQYF.